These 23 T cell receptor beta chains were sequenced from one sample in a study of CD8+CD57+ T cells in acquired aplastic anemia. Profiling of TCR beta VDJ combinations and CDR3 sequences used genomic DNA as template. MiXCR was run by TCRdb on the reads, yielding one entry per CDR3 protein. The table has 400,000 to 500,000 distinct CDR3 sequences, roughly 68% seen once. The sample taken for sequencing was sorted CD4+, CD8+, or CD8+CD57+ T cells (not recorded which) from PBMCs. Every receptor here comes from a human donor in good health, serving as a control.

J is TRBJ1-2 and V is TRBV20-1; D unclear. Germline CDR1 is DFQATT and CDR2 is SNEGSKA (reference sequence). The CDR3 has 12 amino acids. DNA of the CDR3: TGCAGCGCGCCTATAGAGGACTATGGCTACACCTTC. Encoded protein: CSAPIEDYGYTF.

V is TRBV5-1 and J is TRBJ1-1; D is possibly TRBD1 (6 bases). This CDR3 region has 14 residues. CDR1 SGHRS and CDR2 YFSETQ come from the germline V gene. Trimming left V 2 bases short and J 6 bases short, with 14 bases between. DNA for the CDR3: TGCGCCAGCAGCTTAGCTCCAGGGGCAGCTGAAGCTTTCTTT. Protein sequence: CASSLAPGAAEAFF.

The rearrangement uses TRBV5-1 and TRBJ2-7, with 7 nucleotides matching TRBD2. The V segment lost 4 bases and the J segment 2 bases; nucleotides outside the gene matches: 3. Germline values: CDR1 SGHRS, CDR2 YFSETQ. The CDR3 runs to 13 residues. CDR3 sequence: CASSGGETYEQYF. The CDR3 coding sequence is TGCGCCAGCAGCGGGGGGGAAACCTACGAGCAGTACTTC. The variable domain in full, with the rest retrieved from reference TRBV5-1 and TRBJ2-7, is KAGVTQTPRYLIKTRGQQVTLSCSPISGHRSVSWYQQTPGQGLQFLFEYFSETQRNKGNFPGRFSGRQFSNSRSEMNVSTLELGDSALYLCASSGGETYEQYFGPGTRLTVT.

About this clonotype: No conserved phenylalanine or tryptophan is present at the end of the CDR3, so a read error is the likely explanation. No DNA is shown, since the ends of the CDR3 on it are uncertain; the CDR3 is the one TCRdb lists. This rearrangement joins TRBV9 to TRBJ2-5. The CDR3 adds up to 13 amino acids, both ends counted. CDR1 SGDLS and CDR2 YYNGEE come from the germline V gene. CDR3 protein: CASSPDMGNSPFL.

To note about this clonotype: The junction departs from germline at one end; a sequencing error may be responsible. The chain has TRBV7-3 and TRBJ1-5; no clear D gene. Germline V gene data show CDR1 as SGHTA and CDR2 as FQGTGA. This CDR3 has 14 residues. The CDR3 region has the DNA TGTGCCAGCAGCGCGCCACGAGGGAATCTGCACGAGCAGTTT. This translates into CASSAPRGNLHEQF. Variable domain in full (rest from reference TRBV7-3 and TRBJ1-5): GAGVSQTPSNKVTEKGKYVELRCDPISGHTALYWYRQSLGQGPEFLIYFQGTGAADDSGLPNDRFFAVRPEGSVSTLKIQRTERGDSAVYLCASSAPRGNLHEQFGDGTRLSIL.

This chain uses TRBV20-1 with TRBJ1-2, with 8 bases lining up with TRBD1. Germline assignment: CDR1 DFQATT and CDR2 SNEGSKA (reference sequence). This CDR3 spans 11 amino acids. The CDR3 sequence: CSGGQGGGYTF. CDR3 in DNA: TGCAGCGGTGGACAGGGCGGAGGCTACACCTTC.

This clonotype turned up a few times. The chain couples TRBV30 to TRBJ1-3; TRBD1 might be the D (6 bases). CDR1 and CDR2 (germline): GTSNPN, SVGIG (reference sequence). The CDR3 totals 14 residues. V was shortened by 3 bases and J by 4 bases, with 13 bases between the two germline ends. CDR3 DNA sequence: TGTGCCTGGAGCTGGGACACTGCGGGAAACACCATATATTTT. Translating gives CAWSWDTAGNTIYF.

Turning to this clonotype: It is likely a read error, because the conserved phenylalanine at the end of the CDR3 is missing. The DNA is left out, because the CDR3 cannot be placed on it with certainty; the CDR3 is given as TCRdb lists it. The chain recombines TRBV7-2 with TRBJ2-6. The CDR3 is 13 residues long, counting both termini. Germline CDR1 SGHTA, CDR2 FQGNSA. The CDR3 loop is CASSVFEANLNSL.

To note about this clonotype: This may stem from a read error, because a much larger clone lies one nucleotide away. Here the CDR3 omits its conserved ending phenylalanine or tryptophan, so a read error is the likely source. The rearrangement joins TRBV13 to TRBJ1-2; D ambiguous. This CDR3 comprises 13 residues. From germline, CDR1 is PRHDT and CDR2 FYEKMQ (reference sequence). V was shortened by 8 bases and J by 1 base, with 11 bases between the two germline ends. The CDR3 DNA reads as TGTGCCAGCTCGGACGGAGATAACTATGGCTACACCCTC. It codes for CASSDGDNYGYTL.

The chain's CDR3 is CASSEAGVSEQFF. For the CDR3, the DNA is TGTGCCAGCAGTGAGGCGGGTGTGAGTGAGCAGTTCTTC. This chain joins TRBV4-2 and TRBJ2-1; possibly TRBD2 for D (5 bases). From germline, CDR1 is LGHNA and CDR2 YNFKEQ. Between the trimmed V and J ends, which lost 6 bases and 9 bases, there was a span of 15 bases. CDR3 length: 13 residues.

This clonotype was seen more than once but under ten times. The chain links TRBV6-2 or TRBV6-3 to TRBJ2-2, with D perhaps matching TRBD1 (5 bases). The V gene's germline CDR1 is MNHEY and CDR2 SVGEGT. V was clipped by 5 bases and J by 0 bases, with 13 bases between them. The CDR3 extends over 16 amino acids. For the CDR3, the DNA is TGTGCCAGCAGTACCTTGACAGTCTCGAACACCGGGGAGCTGTTTTTT. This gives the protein CASSTLTVSNTGELFF.

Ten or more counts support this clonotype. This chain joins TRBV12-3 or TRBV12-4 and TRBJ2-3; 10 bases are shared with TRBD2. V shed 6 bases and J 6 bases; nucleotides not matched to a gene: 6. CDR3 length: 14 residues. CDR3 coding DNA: TGTGCCAGCAGGGAGCGGGGGGGGTCCGATACGCAGTATTTT. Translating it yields CASRERGGSDTQYF.

DNA of the CDR3: TGTGCCAGCAGCTTAGCGGCAGGGCAGGGTGGCTATGGCTACACCTTC. This sequence encodes CASSLAAGQGGYGYTF. The chain employs TRBV7-2 and TRBJ1-2; D is possibly TRBD1 (5 bases). Looked up from germline, CDR1 is SGHTA and CDR2 is FQGNSA. V was clipped by 0 bases and J by 4 bases, with 15 bases between them. The CDR3 is made up of 16 amino acids.

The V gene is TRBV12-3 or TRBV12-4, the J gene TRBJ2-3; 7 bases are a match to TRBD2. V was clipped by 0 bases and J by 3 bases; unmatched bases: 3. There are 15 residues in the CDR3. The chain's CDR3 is CASSLAGGKTDTQYF. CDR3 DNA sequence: TGTGCCAGCAGTTTAGCGGGGGGGAAGACAGATACGCAGTATTTT.

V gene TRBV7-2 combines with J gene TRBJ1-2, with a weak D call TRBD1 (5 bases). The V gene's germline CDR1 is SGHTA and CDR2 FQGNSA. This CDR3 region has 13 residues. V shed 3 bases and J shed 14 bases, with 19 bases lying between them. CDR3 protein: CASSFGLTDAQTF. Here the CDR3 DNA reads TGTGCCAGCAGCTTTGGGCTGACAGATGCGCAGACCTTC.

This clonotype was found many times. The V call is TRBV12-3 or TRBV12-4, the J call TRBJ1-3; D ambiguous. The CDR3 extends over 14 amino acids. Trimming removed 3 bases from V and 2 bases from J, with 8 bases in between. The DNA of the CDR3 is TGTGCCAGCAGTTTGACCCAGACTGGAAACACCATATATTTT. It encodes CASSLTQTGNTIYF.

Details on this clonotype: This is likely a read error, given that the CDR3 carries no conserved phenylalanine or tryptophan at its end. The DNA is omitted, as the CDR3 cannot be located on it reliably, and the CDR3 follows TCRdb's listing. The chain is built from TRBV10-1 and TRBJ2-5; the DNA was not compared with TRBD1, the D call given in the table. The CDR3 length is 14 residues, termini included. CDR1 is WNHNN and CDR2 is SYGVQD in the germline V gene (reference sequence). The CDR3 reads CASGSYASPLTYYN.

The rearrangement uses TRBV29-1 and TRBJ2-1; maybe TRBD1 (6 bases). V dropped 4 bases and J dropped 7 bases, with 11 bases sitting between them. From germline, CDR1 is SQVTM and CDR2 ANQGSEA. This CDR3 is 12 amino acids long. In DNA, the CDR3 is TGCAGCGTTGCGAGGACAGATAATGAGCAGTTCTTC. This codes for CSVARTDNEQFF.

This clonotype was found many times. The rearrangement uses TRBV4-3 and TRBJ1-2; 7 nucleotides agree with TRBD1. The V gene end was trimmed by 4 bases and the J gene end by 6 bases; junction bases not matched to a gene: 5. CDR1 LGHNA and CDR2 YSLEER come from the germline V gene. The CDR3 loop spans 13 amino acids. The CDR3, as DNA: TGCGCCAGCAGCCGACAGGGTTTAGATGGCTACACCTTC. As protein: CASSRQGLDGYTF.

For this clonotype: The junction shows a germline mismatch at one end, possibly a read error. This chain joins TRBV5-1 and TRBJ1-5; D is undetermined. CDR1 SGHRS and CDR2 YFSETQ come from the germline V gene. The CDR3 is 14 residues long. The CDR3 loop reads CASCLVARNQPQHF. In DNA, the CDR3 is TGTGCCAGTTGTCTTGTGGCCCGAAACCAGCCCCAGCATTTT.

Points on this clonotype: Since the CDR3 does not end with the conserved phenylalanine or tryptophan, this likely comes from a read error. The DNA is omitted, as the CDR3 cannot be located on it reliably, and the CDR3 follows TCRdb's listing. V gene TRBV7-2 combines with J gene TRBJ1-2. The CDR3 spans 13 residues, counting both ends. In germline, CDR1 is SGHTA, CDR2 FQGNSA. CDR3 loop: CASSFSLEDNYAY.

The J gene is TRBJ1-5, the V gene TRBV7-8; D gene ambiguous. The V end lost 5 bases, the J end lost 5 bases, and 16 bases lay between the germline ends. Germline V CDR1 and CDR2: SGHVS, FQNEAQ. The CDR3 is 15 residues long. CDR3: CASSPTRNVYQPQHF. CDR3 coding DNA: TGTGCCAGCAGCCCCACGAGGAACGTTTATCAGCCCCAGCATTTT.

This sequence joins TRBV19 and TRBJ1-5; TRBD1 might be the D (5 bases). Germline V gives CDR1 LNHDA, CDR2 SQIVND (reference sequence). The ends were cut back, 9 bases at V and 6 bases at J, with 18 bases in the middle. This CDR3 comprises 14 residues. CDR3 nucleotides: TGTGCCAGCAGCATGGGACGGGGGATTCAGCCCCAGCATTTT. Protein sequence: CASSMGRGIQPQHF.